This T cell receptor (beta chain) comes out of a study of blood T cell repertoires in COVID-19. Individuals aged about 18 to 89 years were recruited from fewer than 25 US areas. Participants had their cohort set by participant-reported clinical history. A COVID-19 case was met by exposed participants within 2 weeks before study entry. This clone turned up a few times. Other DNA sequences of this sample code for an identical CDR3. The CDR3 covers 15 residues. Trimming removed 1 base at V and 1 base at J, with 10 bases between. From germline, CDR1 is SEHNR and CDR2 FQNEAQ (reference sequence). Original processing notes: Reference gene primer amplification in the assay estimated nucleated cell counts. Clones were read by immunoSEQ multiplex PCR, and TCRdb kept only the in-frame ones, dropping some. V and J calls and clone size are copied from that table; D and trimming were computed from the DNA. The repertoire has some 340,000 clones, 90% to 95% of them found once; the top ten carry less than 4%.

The TCR comes from a woman aged 25-40 years who had been exposed to COVID-19. The sequenced material came from PBMCs or T cells enriched from blood (not recorded which). The chain has TRBV7-9 and TRBJ1-1; tentatively, D is TRBD1 (5 bases). The CDR3 DNA is TGTGCCAGCAGCTTAGTCGGGGGTGGGAACACTGAAGCTTTCTTT. Protein product: CASSLVGGGNTEAFF.